Listed below are T cell receptor beta chains from one sample, sequenced in a study of response to subunit inactivated influenza vaccine. Each CDR3 protein gets one entry after TCRdb re-called the RT-PCR reads with MiXCR. Here the sample spans over 300,000 distinct CDR3 sequences, roughly 22% being singletons. Sequencing was performed on PBMCs from blood, taken 21 months after vaccination. These TCRs come from a man aged 45-69 years who received an inactivated influenza vaccine. Both conserved end residues are part of each CDR3. The order of the fields is J gene, V gene, clone size, D gene, CDR3 DNA, CDR3 protein. A D gene is named only where the DNA matches it firmly. Size tells how often a clone was seen (once, few, many) or the class of an expanded clone, and some rows leave it out.

TRBJ2-1 TRBV10-3 many NA TGTGCCATCAGACCCTTCGGCGAGCTTAACCATGAGCAGTTCTTC CAIRPFGELNHEQFF
TRBJ1-2 TRBV6-2/TRBV6-3 NA NA TGTGCCAGCAGTAATCAAAGGAACTATGGCTACACCTTC CASSNQRNYGYTF
TRBJ2-7 TRBV20-1 once TRBD1 TGCAGTGCTAGAGATCAGGGACAGGGCCCCTACGAGCAGTACTTC CSARDQGQGPYEQYF
TRBJ2-7 TRBV11-2 NA NA TGTGCCAGCAGCTTTAGCCGCGGGACAAACCCCTACGAGCAGTACTTC CASSFSRGTNPYEQYF
TRBJ2-2 TRBV28 many TRBD1 TGTGCCAGCAGACCTGCCGGGACAGGGGGCGGGGAGCTGTTTTTT CASRPAGTGGGELFF
TRBJ2-7 TRBV29-1 NA NA TGCAGCGTCGAACAGGGACGGGGCGGCGAGCAGTACTTC CSVEQGRGGEQYF
TRBJ2-7 TRBV6-2/TRBV6-3 NA NA TGTGCCAGCAGCCGCCGGCCGGGGGGCTCGGGAGAGCAGTACTTC CASSRRPGGSGEQYF
TRBJ1-3 TRBV28 NA NA TGTGCCAGCAGTTTATACGTGGGCACAGACACCATATATTTT CASSLYVGTDTIYF
TRBJ2-7 TRBV7-2 few TRBD1 TGTGCCAGCAGCCGGGACAGGAGAAGCTCCTACGAGCAGTACTTC CASSRDRRSSYEQYF
TRBJ1-2 TRBV7-2 few NA TGTGCCAGCAGCACCCAGACTTCTAATGGCTACACCTTC CASSTQTSNGYTF
TRBJ2-7 TRBV5-6 NA NA TGTGCCAGCAGCAAGCCGACCTACGAGCAGTACTTC CASSKPTYEQYF
TRBJ2-1 TRBV4-2 few NA TGTGCCAGCAGCCCCGACAGGTCGGGCAATGAGCAGTTCTTC CASSPDRSGNEQFF
TRBJ2-7 TRBV12-3/TRBV12-4 few NA TGTGCCAGCAGTAACCAAAACCCCCGGGGTCCCCCGGGGGAGCAGTACTTC CASSNQNPRGPPGEQYF
TRBJ2-7 TRBV5-1 NA NA TGCGCCAGCAGCCCGGGGGCTAGCGTCTCCTACGAGCAGTACTTC CASSPGASVSYEQYF
TRBJ1-1 TRBV19 many NA TGTGCCAGTAGCCCGGGACAACTGAACACTGAAGCTTTCTTT CASSPGQLNTEAFF
TRBJ2-3 TRBV11-1 NA TRBD1 TGTGCCAGCAGCCTGGACAGGGGGCGAACAGATACGCAGTATTTT CASSLDRGRTDTQYF
TRBJ1-1 TRBV7-9 many NA TGTGCCAGCAGCGAGATGAGCACTGAAGCTTTCTTT CASSEMSTEAFF
TRBJ2-7 TRBV12-3/TRBV12-4 few NA TGTGCCAGCAGTTTAAAACTGGTCTACGAGCAGTACTTC CASSLKLVYEQYF
TRBJ2-1 TRBV6-1 NA NA TGTGCCAGCAGTAAAGACCTGCTTCTGAACAATGAGCAGTTCTTC CASSKDLLLNNEQFF
TRBJ2-7 TRBV5-1 NA NA TGCGCCAGCAGCTTCACAGGAGGGGTCTACGAGCAGTACTTC CASSFTGGVYEQYF
TRBJ1-1 TRBV20-1 NA TRBD1 TGCAGTGCTAGAGATCAGCAGGGGGTGAACACTGAAGCTTTCTTT CSARDQQGVNTEAFF
TRBJ2-1 TRBV4-2 many TRBD2 TGTGCCAGCAGCCGAGGGACTAGCGGAGACAATGAGCAGTTCTTC CASSRGTSGDNEQFF
TRBJ1-1 TRBV7-2 few NA TGTGCCAGCAGTCCTATACACGGATTGAACACTGAAGCTTTCTTT CASSPIHGLNTEAFF
TRBJ2-7 TRBV7-2 few NA TGTGCCAGCAGCTTAAGTTTGGGTCCGGGCACGTACGAGCAGTACTTC CASSLSLGPGTYEQYF
TRBJ2-1 TRBV7-9 few TRBD2 TGTGCCAGCAGCCACCTAGGGACTAGCCCGTTCTTC CASSHLGTSPFF
TRBJ2-1 TRBV7-6 few NA TGTGCCAGCAGCTTAGGTACCGGACAGAGCTCCTACAATGAGCAGTTCTTC CASSLGTGQSSYNEQFF
TRBJ1-5 TRBV12-3/TRBV12-4 few TRBD1 TGTGCCAGCAGTCCCGGGACAGGGGGCGTCAGTAGCAATCAGCCCCAGCATTTT CASSPGTGGVSSNQPQHF
TRBJ2-2 TRBV15 NA TRBD1 TGTGCCACCAGCAGAAGACAGGGGGCAAGCACCGGGGAGCTGTTTTTT CATSRRQGASTGELFF
TRBJ2-7 TRBV10-3 NA TRBD1 TGTGCCATCAGTCGCGGACAGGGGGCTCAAGAGCAGTACTTC CAISRGQGAQEQYF
TRBJ2-5 TRBV6-5 few TRBD1 TGTGCCAGCAGTTACGCTACAGGGGCTCAAGAGACCCAGTACTTC CASSYATGAQETQYF
TRBJ2-7 TRBV15 few NA TGTGCCACCAGCAGAGAGGGGGGAGGATCCTACGAGCAGTACTTC CATSREGGGSYEQYF
TRBJ2-3 TRBV12-3/TRBV12-4 NA TRBD2 TGTGCCAGCAGTTTGGGGGGGACTAGCGGCCGCACAGATACGCAGTATTTT CASSLGGTSGRTDTQYF
TRBJ1-1 TRBV28 many NA TGTGCCAGCAGACAAACAGGATTCACTGAAGCTTTCTTT CASRQTGFTEAFF